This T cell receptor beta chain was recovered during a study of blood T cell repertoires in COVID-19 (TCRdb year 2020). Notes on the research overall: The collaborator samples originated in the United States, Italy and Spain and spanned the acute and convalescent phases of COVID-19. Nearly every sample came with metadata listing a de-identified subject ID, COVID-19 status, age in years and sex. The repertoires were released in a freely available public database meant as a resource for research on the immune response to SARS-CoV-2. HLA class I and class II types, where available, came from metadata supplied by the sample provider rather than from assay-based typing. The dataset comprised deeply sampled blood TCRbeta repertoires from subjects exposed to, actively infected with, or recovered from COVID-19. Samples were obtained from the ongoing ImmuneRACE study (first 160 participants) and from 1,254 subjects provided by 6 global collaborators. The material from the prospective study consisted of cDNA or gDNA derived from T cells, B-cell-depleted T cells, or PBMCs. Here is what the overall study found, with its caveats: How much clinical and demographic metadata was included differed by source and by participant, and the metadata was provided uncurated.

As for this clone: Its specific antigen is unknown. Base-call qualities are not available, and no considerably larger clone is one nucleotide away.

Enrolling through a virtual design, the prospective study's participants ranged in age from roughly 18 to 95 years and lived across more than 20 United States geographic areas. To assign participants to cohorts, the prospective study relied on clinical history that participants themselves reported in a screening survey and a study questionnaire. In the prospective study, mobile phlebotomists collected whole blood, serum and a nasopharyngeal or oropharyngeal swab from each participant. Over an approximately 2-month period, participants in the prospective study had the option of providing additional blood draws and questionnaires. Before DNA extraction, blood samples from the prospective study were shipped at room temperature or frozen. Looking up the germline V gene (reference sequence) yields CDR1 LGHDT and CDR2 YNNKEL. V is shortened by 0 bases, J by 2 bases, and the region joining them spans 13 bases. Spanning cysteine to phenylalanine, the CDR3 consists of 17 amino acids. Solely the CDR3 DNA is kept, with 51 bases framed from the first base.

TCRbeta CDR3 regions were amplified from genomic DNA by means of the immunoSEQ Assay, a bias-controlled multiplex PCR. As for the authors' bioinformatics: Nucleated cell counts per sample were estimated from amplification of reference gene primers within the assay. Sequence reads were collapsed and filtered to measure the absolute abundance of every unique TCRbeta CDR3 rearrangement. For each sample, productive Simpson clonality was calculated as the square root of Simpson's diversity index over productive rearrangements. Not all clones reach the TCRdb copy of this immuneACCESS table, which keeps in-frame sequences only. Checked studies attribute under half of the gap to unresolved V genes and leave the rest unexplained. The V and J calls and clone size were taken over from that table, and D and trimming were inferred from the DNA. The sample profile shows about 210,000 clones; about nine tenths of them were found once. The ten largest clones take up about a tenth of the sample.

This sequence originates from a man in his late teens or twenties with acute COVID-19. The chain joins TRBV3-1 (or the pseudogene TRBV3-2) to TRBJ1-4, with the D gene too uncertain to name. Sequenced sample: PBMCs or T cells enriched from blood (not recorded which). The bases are TGTGCCAGCAGCCAAGATTCGTTCGGTTCGACTAATGAAAAACTGTTTTTT. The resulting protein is CASSQDSFGSTNEKLFF.